This T cell receptor beta chain was documented in a study of OX40 agonist ivuxolimab in advanced cancers. Study context: Intravenous ivuxolimab was administered to patients every 2 weeks at 0.01 to 10 mg/kg. Subjects had a mean age of around 63 years, with a range of roughly 20 to 79; roughly 83% were male. Anti-PD-1, anti-PD-L1 or anti-CTLA-4 therapy given earlier was allowed, and roughly 38% had some.

Study findings and constraints: With doses of 0.1-3.0 mg/kg, partial responders showed among the lowest clonal expansion.

The method was immunoSEQ multiplex PCR; TCRdb's version includes in-frame clones alone and lacks a portion of them. The repertoire has fewer than 65,000 clones, around 87% of them found once; the top ten carry approximately 4.8%. Deletions cut 2 bases from V and 7 bases from J, with 18 bases between. CDR1 and CDR2 (germline): MNHEY, SVGAGI. The CDR3 consists of 16 residues. For this clone: Its antigen is currently unknown.

The J gene is TRBJ2-4, the V gene TRBV6-5; TRBD1 might be the D (6 bases). The receptor comes from an adult with an advanced solid tumor such as melanoma, head and neck, liver or kidney cancer. The specimen comprised CD4+ or CD8+ T cells sorted from blood, sampled in a trial of the OX40 agonist ivuxolimab. The DNA for the CDR3 is TGTGCCAGCAGTTACGGGGGCGCAGGGCTTAAGAACATTCAGTACTTC. This sequence encodes CASSYGGAGLKNIQYF.